These T cell receptor beta chains were read from a single sample in a study of blood T cells in healthy people across ages. One entry per CDR3 protein results from TCRdb running MiXCR on the 5' RACE reads. The sample shows fewer than 1,200,000 distinct CDR3 sequences, almost 25% of them seen only once. Separately, the same data were catalogued under a study of T cells of mothers and their children.

Sequencing was done on a sample of blood. Every receptor here comes from a girl aged 2-15 years in good health. CDR3s include the opening cysteine and the closing phenylalanine or tryptophan. The order of the fields is V gene, J gene, clone size, D gene, CDR3 DNA, CDR3 protein. The D gene is left open where the match is weak. Only part of the rows carry a size: once, few, many, or a class if the clone is expanded.

v_gene: TRBV2; j_gene: TRBJ2-5; abundance: NA; d_gene: NA; CDR3nt: TGTGCCAGCAGTGTGTTGACAGGGGACTATCAAGAGACCCAGTACTTC; CDR3aa: CASSVLTGDYQETQYF
v_gene: TRBV5-1; j_gene: TRBJ2-1; abundance: NA; d_gene: NA; CDR3nt: TGCGCCAGCAGCTTAGGGGGGGGTGTTGATGAGCAGTTCTTC; CDR3aa: CASSLGGGVDEQFF
v_gene: TRBV19; j_gene: TRBJ1-5; abundance: NA; d_gene: TRBD1; CDR3nt: TGTGCCAGTAGTGTAACAGGGGGCTTTCAGCCCCAGCATTTT; CDR3aa: CASSVTGGFQPQHF
v_gene: TRBV20-1; j_gene: TRBJ1-2; abundance: few; d_gene: NA; CDR3nt: TGCAGCCCTGGGCGGCGGACCTGGGGCTACACCTTC; CDR3aa: CSPGRRTWGYTF
v_gene: TRBV2; j_gene: TRBJ2-5; abundance: many; d_gene: NA; CDR3nt: TGTGCCAGCAGTGACCGACTAGGCGAGACCCAGTACTTC; CDR3aa: CASSDRLGETQYF
v_gene: TRBV10-3; j_gene: TRBJ2-3; abundance: NA; d_gene: TRBD1; CDR3nt: TGTGCCATCAGTGATACAGGGGCAGATACGCAGTATTTT; CDR3aa: CAISDTGADTQYF
v_gene: TRBV20-1; j_gene: TRBJ2-1; abundance: NA; d_gene: TRBD2; CDR3nt: TGCAGCCCTGGACTAGCGGGTGCGCGTTCCCTCTTC; CDR3aa: CSPGLAGARSLF
v_gene: TRBV27; j_gene: TRBJ2-1; abundance: few; d_gene: NA; CDR3nt: TGTGCCAGCAGTACCACTGGTGCTGAGCAGTTCTTC; CDR3aa: CASSTTGAEQFF
v_gene: TRBV6-5; j_gene: TRBJ1-4; abundance: NA; d_gene: TRBD1; CDR3nt: TGTGCCAGCAGTTACCTAGACAGGGTTGGAGGCAAACTGTTTTTT; CDR3aa: CASSYLDRVGGKLFF
v_gene: TRBV6-1; j_gene: TRBJ1-5; abundance: NA; d_gene: NA; CDR3nt: TGTGCCAGCAGTGTCGCGGCCTTAAATCAGCCCCAGCATTTT; CDR3aa: CASSVAALNQPQHF
v_gene: TRBV6-2/TRBV6-3; j_gene: TRBJ2-1; abundance: few; d_gene: NA; CDR3nt: TGTGCCAGCAGTTACTTCGGGGTTGAGGACAATGAGCAGTTCTTC; CDR3aa: CASSYFGVEDNEQFF
v_gene: TRBV25-1; j_gene: TRBJ1-4; abundance: few; d_gene: NA; CDR3nt: TGTGCCAGCAGTGACGCAGAAAAACTGTTTTTT; CDR3aa: CASSDAEKLFF
v_gene: TRBV5-1; j_gene: TRBJ1-2; abundance: NA; d_gene: TRBD1; CDR3nt: TGCGCCAGCATTGGGACAGAGGATGGCTACACCTTC; CDR3aa: CASIGTEDGYTF
v_gene: TRBV7-2; j_gene: TRBJ1-4; abundance: few; d_gene: NA; CDR3nt: TGTGCCAGCAGCTTCGTATCGGGGAATGAAAAACTGTTTTTT; CDR3aa: CASSFVSGNEKLFF
v_gene: TRBV7-3; j_gene: TRBJ2-5; abundance: NA; d_gene: NA; CDR3nt: TGTGCCAGCAGCTTAACGGACTTCCCAGGAGAGACCCAGTGCTTC; CDR3aa: CASSLTDFPGETQCF
v_gene: TRBV7-6; j_gene: TRBJ2-5; abundance: NA; d_gene: TRBD2; CDR3nt: TGTGCCAGCAGCTTAGGGGAGGGATTGTACCAAGAGACCCAGTACTTC; CDR3aa: CASSLGEGLYQETQYF
v_gene: TRBV12-3/TRBV12-4; j_gene: TRBJ2-3; abundance: NA; d_gene: NA; CDR3nt: TGTGCCAGCAGTTTGGACGCGGGTACGCAGTATTTT; CDR3aa: CASSLDAGTQYF
v_gene: TRBV12-3/TRBV12-4; j_gene: TRBJ2-7; abundance: NA; d_gene: NA; CDR3nt: TGTGCCAGCGGGGGAATAACCTACGAGCAGTACTTC; CDR3aa: CASGGITYEQYF
v_gene: TRBV29-1; j_gene: TRBJ2-7; abundance: NA; d_gene: TRBD1; CDR3nt: TGCAGCGTACCGGGACAGGGGTCAACGGATTCCTACGAGCAGTACTTC; CDR3aa: CSVPGQGSTDSYEQYF
v_gene: TRBV4-2; j_gene: TRBJ2-3; abundance: few; d_gene: NA; CDR3nt: TGTGCCAGCAGCCAGGGTGTCGGGGACAGCACAGATACGCAGTATTTT; CDR3aa: CASSQGVGDSTDTQYF
v_gene: TRBV7-9; j_gene: TRBJ2-7; abundance: NA; d_gene: TRBD2; CDR3nt: TGTGCCAGCAGCCTTTATTCGCTAGCGGGAGGGTCGCTGGGCGAGCAGTACTTC; CDR3aa: CASSLYSLAGGSLGEQYF
v_gene: TRBV3-1; j_gene: TRBJ1-2; abundance: NA; d_gene: NA; CDR3nt: TGTGCCAGCAGCCAAGATTGGGGCAGTTTCCTATCTGGCTACACCTTC; CDR3aa: CASSQDWGSFLSGYTF
v_gene: TRBV10-3; j_gene: TRBJ2-7; abundance: few; d_gene: TRBD1; CDR3nt: TGTGCCATCAACGAGGGGGCGAGTTACGAGCAGTACTTC; CDR3aa: CAINEGASYEQYF
v_gene: TRBV20-1; j_gene: TRBJ2-7; abundance: few; d_gene: NA; CDR3nt: TGCAGTGCTAGGGGGCCACCTGACTACGAGCAGTACTTC; CDR3aa: CSARGPPDYEQYF
v_gene: TRBV29-1; j_gene: TRBJ2-3; abundance: NA; d_gene: NA; CDR3nt: TGCAGCGTTGATGGGCCGGGGGAGTATTTT; CDR3aa: CSVDGPGEYF
v_gene: TRBV7-9; j_gene: TRBJ1-4; abundance: NA; d_gene: NA; CDR3nt: TGTGCCAGCAGCTTAGCGACGGGCCCCAATGAAAAACTGGTTTTT; CDR3aa: CASSLATGPNEKLVF
v_gene: TRBV7-2; j_gene: TRBJ2-2; abundance: few; d_gene: NA; CDR3nt: TGTGCCAGCAGCTCTCCGAAGGGGGTACTCGGGGAGCTGTTTTTT; CDR3aa: CASSSPKGVLGELFF
v_gene: TRBV18; j_gene: TRBJ2-5; abundance: few; d_gene: TRBD1; CDR3nt: TGTGCCAGCTCGCAGGACAGGGGAGCGAACTTC; CDR3aa: CASSQDRGANF
v_gene: TRBV6-1; j_gene: TRBJ2-1; abundance: NA; d_gene: TRBD2; CDR3nt: TGTGCCAGCAGTGCCCGTCCCCCGGGGTGGGAGGGAAATGAGCAGTTCTTC; CDR3aa: CASSARPPGWEGNEQFF
v_gene: TRBV4-1; j_gene: TRBJ2-7; abundance: few; d_gene: NA; CDR3nt: TGCGCCAGCAGCCAAGTGATGGGTCAAACCGAGCAGTACTTC; CDR3aa: CASSQVMGQTEQYF
v_gene: TRBV5-1; j_gene: TRBJ2-7; abundance: NA; d_gene: TRBD1; CDR3nt: TGCGCCAGCAGCTTCTACCGAGAACAGGGGAAGGGCTACGAGCAGTACTTC; CDR3aa: CASSFYREQGKGYEQYF
v_gene: TRBV11-1; j_gene: TRBJ2-5; abundance: NA; d_gene: TRBD2; CDR3nt: TGTGCCAGCTCCCATCGGGACTATCAAGAGACCCAGTACTTC; CDR3aa: CASSHRDYQETQYF
v_gene: TRBV29-1; j_gene: TRBJ2-3; abundance: NA; d_gene: TRBD2; CDR3nt: TGCAGCGTTGAAGGGACTAGCGGAGGAACTACAGATACGCAGTATTTT; CDR3aa: CSVEGTSGGTTDTQYF
v_gene: TRBV7-3; j_gene: TRBJ2-5; abundance: few; d_gene: NA; CDR3nt: TGTGCCAGCAGCCTGACCTGGCAAGCGGGCCCGGCGGAGACCCAGTACTTC; CDR3aa: CASSLTWQAGPAETQYF
v_gene: TRBV4-1; j_gene: TRBJ2-7; abundance: NA; d_gene: NA; CDR3nt: TGCGCCAGCAGCCAAGTTGGGTCCCCGCAGGAGGGGTTCCCCTACGAGCAGTACTTC; CDR3aa: CASSQVGSPQEGFPYEQYF
v_gene: TRBV12-3/TRBV12-4; j_gene: TRBJ2-1; abundance: NA; d_gene: NA; CDR3nt: TGTGCCAGCAGTTTTACCCTAGGACATGATGAGCAGTTCTTC; CDR3aa: CASSFTLGHDEQFF
v_gene: TRBV18; j_gene: TRBJ1-5; abundance: NA; d_gene: NA; CDR3nt: TGTGCCAGCTCACCAGAGTCTGCTCAGCCCCAGCATTTT; CDR3aa: CASSPESAQPQHF
v_gene: TRBV5-6; j_gene: TRBJ1-2; abundance: NA; d_gene: TRBD1; CDR3nt: TGTGCCAGCAGCTACGGGACAGACACCCCAAACTATGGCTACACCTTC; CDR3aa: CASSYGTDTPNYGYTF
v_gene: TRBV5-1; j_gene: TRBJ1-1; abundance: NA; d_gene: NA; CDR3nt: TGCGCCAGCGCCCCCCGGACCCGATCTTTGAACACTGAAGCTTTCTTT; CDR3aa: CASAPRTRSLNTEAFF
v_gene: TRBV6-4; j_gene: TRBJ2-3; abundance: NA; d_gene: NA; CDR3nt: TGTGCCAGCAGTGCATACGGGGGCCCTGCAGATACGCAGTATTTT; CDR3aa: CASSAYGGPADTQYF
v_gene: TRBV4-1; j_gene: TRBJ2-7; abundance: few; d_gene: NA; CDR3nt: TGCGCCAGCAGCCAAGATCTGCGAGGGCCGGAAGAGCAGTACTTC; CDR3aa: CASSQDLRGPEEQYF
v_gene: TRBV4-3; j_gene: TRBJ2-1; abundance: few; d_gene: NA; CDR3nt: TGCGCCAGCAGCCAAGAAATTGGCCTAGCCGATGAGCAGTTCTTC; CDR3aa: CASSQEIGLADEQFF
v_gene: TRBV20-1; j_gene: TRBJ2-7; abundance: NA; d_gene: TRBD2; CDR3nt: TGCAGTGCCCCCTTTTTAGGCACTAGCGGCGTCTACGAGCAGTACTTC; CDR3aa: CSAPFLGTSGVYEQYF
v_gene: TRBV27; j_gene: TRBJ2-1; abundance: NA; d_gene: NA; CDR3nt: TGTGCCAGCAGTATCGGGGGAAGCTCCTACAATGAGCAGTTCTTC; CDR3aa: CASSIGGSSYNEQFF
v_gene: TRBV5-1; j_gene: TRBJ2-1; abundance: NA; d_gene: TRBD1; CDR3nt: TGCGCCAGCAGCTCGATGCGTGACAGGGGCTACAATGAGCAGTTCTTC; CDR3aa: CASSSMRDRGYNEQFF
v_gene: TRBV7-9; j_gene: TRBJ2-7; abundance: few; d_gene: NA; CDR3nt: TGTGCCAGCAGCTCGAGTTCGCGCGAGCAGTACTTC; CDR3aa: CASSSSSREQYF
v_gene: TRBV29-1; j_gene: TRBJ2-1; abundance: NA; d_gene: NA; CDR3nt: TGCAGCGTCGAAATTGGGACCGTTAGCTCCTACAATGAGCAGTTCTTC; CDR3aa: CSVEIGTVSSYNEQFF
v_gene: TRBV10-3; j_gene: TRBJ1-3; abundance: few; d_gene: NA; CDR3nt: TGTGCCATCAGTGACCCAGCTCCCGGGACCTGGTCTGGAAACACCATATATTTT; CDR3aa: CAISDPAPGTWSGNTIYF
v_gene: TRBV7-2; j_gene: TRBJ2-2; abundance: few; d_gene: TRBD2; CDR3nt: TGTGCCAGCAGCCCTGGGCGGGGGGGCCTCTCCGGGGAGCTGTTTTTT; CDR3aa: CASSPGRGGLSGELFF
v_gene: TRBV18; j_gene: TRBJ2-7; abundance: few; d_gene: TRBD2; CDR3nt: TGTGCCAGCTCACCTGCGGGACTAGCGGGGTACGAGCAGTACTTC; CDR3aa: CASSPAGLAGYEQYF
v_gene: TRBV12-3/TRBV12-4; j_gene: TRBJ2-2; abundance: NA; d_gene: NA; CDR3nt: TGTGCCAGCAGTATGACAGCCCCATCGAACACCGGGGAGCTGTTTTTT; CDR3aa: CASSMTAPSNTGELFF
v_gene: TRBV24-1; j_gene: TRBJ2-7; abundance: few; d_gene: NA; CDR3nt: TGTGCCACCAGTGATTTGGATACAGACGAGCAGTACTTC; CDR3aa: CATSDLDTDEQYF
v_gene: TRBV2; j_gene: TRBJ1-4; abundance: NA; d_gene: NA; CDR3nt: TGTGCCAGCGAAAATTGGGCTACAACTAATGAAAAACTGTTTTTT; CDR3aa: CASENWATTNEKLFF